Listed below are T cell receptor beta chains from one sample, sequenced in a study of cytomegalovirus exposure and HLA in healthy donors. TCRdb keeps only in-frame clones here, not all; method: immunoSEQ multiplex PCR. The sample has more than 95,000 clones; 76% are singletons. What was sequenced was PBMCs. These TCRs come from a woman younger than 30 in good health and CMV-seropositive. Both conserved end residues are part of each CDR3. The D gene is left open where the match is weak. Size is stated for part of the rows, as once, few or many counts, or as a class when the clone is expanded.

>TRBV4-1|TRBD2|15|NA|TRBJ2-1
TGCGCCAGCAGCCAAGTGGCCGGGGGGTACAATGAGCAGTTCTTC
CASSQVAGGYNEQFF
>TRBV28|NA|14|NA|TRBJ1-1
TGTGCCAGCAGAGGTGCCAGGGGAGGGACTGAAGCTTTCTTT
CASRGARGGTEAFF
>TRBV10-3|NA|15|NA|TRBJ2-5
TGTGCCATCAGTGAGTCCCCCGGAGGCGCAGAGACCCAGTACTTC
CAISESPGGAETQYF
>TRBV30|NA|14|NA|TRBJ2-5
TGTGCCTGGAGTGGCGGCGGGACCCAAGAGACCCAGTACTTC
CAWSGGGTQETQYF
>TRBV5-6|NA|13|NA|TRBJ1-1
TGTGCCAGCAGCTTGGGCAGATACACTGAAGCTTTCTTT
CASSLGRYTEAFF
>TRBV28|NA|15|NA|TRBJ2-1
TGTGCCAGCAGTTCCAAGAGGGTAGTTGTCGATGAGCAGTTCTTC
CASSSKRVVVDEQFF
>TRBV30|NA|12|NA|TRBJ1-1
TGTGCCTGGACCCGGGGGGCAACTGAAGCTTTCTTT
CAWTRGATEAFF
>TRBV30|NA|13|NA|TRBJ2-3
TGTGCCTGGAGTACCCGGGAGCGGGATACGCAGTATTTT
CAWSTRERDTQYF
>TRBV11-2|TRBD2|16|NA|TRBJ2-1
TGTGCCAGCAGCTTAGGGTCTAGCGGGGCATACAATGAGCAGTTCTTC
CASSLGSSGAYNEQFF
>TRBV19|TRBD1|13|NA|TRBJ2-7
TGTGCCAGTATGATGCAGGGGGCGCACGAGCAGTACTTC
CASMMQGAHEQYF
>TRBV28|NA|15|NA|TRBJ1-6
TGTGCCAGCAGTTTAAACAGGGCAGTCAATTCACCCCTCCACTTT
CASSLNRAVNSPLHF
>TRBV28|NA|15|NA|TRBJ1-2
TGTGCCAGCTACTTCAGGGGTTTTGGGTCGGAAGGCTACACCTTC
CASYFRGFGSEGYTF
>TRBV5-1|TRBD1|15|NA|TRBJ2-7
TGCGCCAGCAGCTTAGACAGGGGCCCCACCTACGAGCAGTACTTC
CASSLDRGPTYEQYF
>TRBV6-6|TRBD2|16|NA|TRBJ2-7
TGTGCCAGCAGTTTCCTTCCTAGCGGGGCGTCCTACGAGCAGTACTTC
CASSFLPSGASYEQYF
>TRBV29-1|TRBD2|16|NA|TRBJ2-7
TGCAGCGTTGAAGCCCCGGGACTAGCGGGGACCTACGAGCAGTACTTC
CSVEAPGLAGTYEQYF
>TRBV7-6|TRBD1|13|NA|TRBJ2-2
TGTGCCAGCAGCTGGACAGGGGACGGGGAGCTGTTTTTT
CASSWTGDGELFF
>TRBV10-2|NA|12|NA|TRBJ2-7
TGCGCCAGCAGTGAACAGGGAAGAGGGCAGTACTTC
CASSEQGRGQYF
>TRBV11-3|NA|16|NA|TRBJ2-6
TGTGCCAGCAGCTTCACCTACTCAACTGGGGCCAACGTCCTGACTTTC
CASSFTYSTGANVLTF
>TRBV28|TRBD1|17|NA|TRBJ2-7
TGTGCCAGCAGTCCTTATATCCGGGACAGGGTCCGGTACGAGCAGTACTTC
CASSPYIRDRVRYEQYF
>TRBV30|TRBD1|16|few|TRBJ2-5
TGTGCCTGGAGTGGCCCGGGACAGGGGATTCGCGAGACCCAGTACTTC
CAWSGPGQGIRETQYF
>TRBV9|TRBD2|13|NA|TRBJ2-3
TGTGCCAGCAGTCTGACTAGCGGGGATACGCAGTATTTT
CASSLTSGDTQYF
>TRBV27|TRBD2|15|NA|TRBJ2-1
TGTGCCAGCAGTTCGACTAGCGGGAGGGCCGATGAGCAGTTCTTC
CASSSTSGRADEQFF
>TRBV15|NA|14|NA|TRBJ2-5
TGTGCCACCAGCAGATCGCTAGCTGAAGAGACCCAGTACTTC
CATSRSLAEETQYF
>TRBV5-1|TRBD1|14|NA|TRBJ2-5
TGCGCCAGCAGCTTGGTGACAGGGGCAGAGACCCAGTACTTC
CASSLVTGAETQYF
>TRBV28|TRBD1|12|NA|TRBJ1-1
TGTGCCAGCAGTCCCACAGGGGTTGGGGCTTTCTTT
CASSPTGVGAFF
>TRBV4-1|NA|15|once|TRBJ1-1
TGCGCCAGCAGCCCATCAGGGGTGGGGAACACTGAAGCTTTCTTT
CASSPSGVGNTEAFF
>TRBV5-8|TRBD2|18|NA|TRBJ2-7
TGTGCCAGCAGCTTGCTAGTCCGAGGCGGGAGAGAGTCCTACGAGCAGTACTTC
CASSLLVRGGRESYEQYF
>TRBV19|NA|12|NA|TRBJ1-2
TGTGCCAGTGACAGCATGAACTATGGCTACACCTTC
CASDSMNYGYTF
>TRBV6-1|NA|14|NA|TRBJ1-1
TGTGCCAGCAGCGAAAGGGGCGTGCGCACTGAAGCTTTCTTT
CASSERGVRTEAFF
>TRBV5-1|NA|14|NA|TRBJ1-2
TGCGCCAGCGGACAGTTGAATGAGGGCTATGGCTACACCTTC
CASGQLNEGYGYTF
>TRBV30|TRBD2|14|NA|TRBJ2-3
TGTGCCTGTACTAGCGGGATTAACACAGATACGCAGTATTTT
CACTSGINTDTQYF
>TRBV19|NA|15|NA|TRBJ1-1
TGTGCCAGTAGTATAGATGGGACTCCCCGGGGGGAAGCTTTCTTT
CASSIDGTPRGEAFF